The 21 T cell receptor beta chains given below trace back to one sample, sequenced in a study of blood T cell repertoires in COVID-19. Sequenced by immunoSEQ multiplex PCR; TCRdb stores in-frame clones only, minus some. The sample lists more than 300,000 clones; around 87% were seen once. Source material: peripheral blood. These receptors came from a woman between 25 and 40 years old with COVID-19, enrolled during active disease.

The chain employs TRBV5-5 and TRBJ2-7; 10 nucleotides match TRBD2. CDR3 size: 16 residues. Looked up from germline, CDR1 is SGHKS and CDR2 is YYEKEE (reference sequence). J gave up 1 base and V 0 bases, and 4 bases lay outside the gene matches. This CDR3 is CASSLASGSTSYEQYF. The CDR3 DNA sequence: TGTGCCAGCAGCTTGGCTAGCGGGAGTACGTCCTACGAGCAGTACTTC.

The chain recombines TRBV23-1 with TRBJ2-7; 7 bases are a match to TRBD1. TRBV23-1 is an ORF, with its function uncertain. This CDR3 contains 15 residues. V was clipped by 6 bases and J by 3 bases; unmatched bases: 11. CDR3 sequence: CASSRWTGPLYEQYF. The CDR3, as DNA: TGCGCCAGCAGCCGCTGGACAGGCCCACTCTACGAGCAGTACTTC.

The chain links TRBV29-1 to TRBJ1-1, with D unclear. Germline CDR1 is SQVTM and CDR2 is ANQGSEA. The CDR3 consists of 12 residues. Trimming pared 5 bases from V and 1 base from J, leaving 8 bases between. CDR3 coding DNA: TGCAGCGTTCTAGGTCAGAACACTGAAGCTTTCTTT. Translated: CSVLGQNTEAFF. The full variable domain, rest sourced from reference TRBV29-1 and TRBJ1-1, is SAVISQKPSRDICQRGTSLTIQCQVDSQVTMMFWYRQQPGQSLTLIATANQGSEATYESGFVIDKFPISRPNLTFSTLTVSNMSPEDSSIYLCSVLGQNTEAFFGQGTRLTVV.

The V and J genes are TRBV5-5 and TRBJ2-1, with D possibly matching TRBD2 (5 bases). Germline assignment: CDR1 SGHKS and CDR2 YYEKEE (reference sequence). V lost 0 bases and J 4 bases, leaving 20 bases between the germline ends. This CDR3 has 18 residues. CDR3 loop: CASSLELLSGRRYNEQFF. The CDR3 nucleotides read TGTGCCAGCAGCTTGGAGCTACTGAGCGGAAGAAGGTACAATGAGCAGTTCTTC.

The V call is TRBV27, the J call TRBJ2-2; possible D gene TRBD2, 6 bases. Per germline, CDR1 MNHEY and CDR2 SMNVEV (reference sequence). The V end lost 7 bases, the J end lost 6 bases, and 15 bases lay between the germline ends. The CDR3 extends over 14 amino acids. CDR3 DNA: TGTGCCAGCAATATTATATCGGGGGCCGGGGAGCTGTTTTTT. It encodes CASNIISGAGELFF.

This clone has a handful of counts. V is TRBV6-5 and J is TRBJ2-2, with D maybe TRBD1 (6 bases). The germline CDR1 and CDR2 sequences are MNHEY and SVGAGI. Trimming cost V 8 bases and J 3 bases, with 10 bases left between them. CDR3 length: 13 residues. The CDR3 DNA is TGTGCCAGCGGGGACACTTACACCGGGGAGCTGTTTTTT. Amino acids: CASGDTYTGELFF.

The V call is TRBV6-5, the J call TRBJ2-3, with D unclear. This CDR3 comprises 15 residues. Trimming took off 0 bases at V and 0 bases at J, with 7 bases between the two ends. Germline V gene lookup returns CDR1 MNHEY and CDR2 SVGAGI. The CDR3 spells CASSYSIQSTDTQYF. The CDR3 nucleotides read TGTGCCAGCAGTTACTCGATACAAAGCACAGATACGCAGTATTTT.

The gene calls are TRBV7-6 and TRBJ2-5; the match to TRBD2 covers 12 bases. Germline V CDR1 and CDR2: SGHVS, FNYEAQ. The V and J ends lost 2 bases and 4 bases, in that order; junction bases with no gene match: 8. The CDR3 has 17 amino acids. Here the CDR3 reads CASSLLAGGPSGETQYF. CDR3 DNA sequence: TGTGCCAGCAGCTTACTAGCGGGAGGGCCTTCCGGAGAGACCCAGTACTTC.

The chain carries TRBV27 and TRBJ1-2, with TRBD1 identical over 8 bases. V shed 3 bases and J 7 bases; nucleotides not matched to a gene: 7. The CDR3 has 14 residues. Germline loops: CDR1 MNHEY, CDR2 SMNVEV (reference sequence). In DNA form, the CDR3 reads TGTGCCAGCAGTTTCCCCGGACAGGGCGGTGGCTACACCTTC. This codes for CASSFPGQGGGYTF.

The V call is TRBV4-1, the J call TRBJ2-2; 8 bases fit TRBD2. This CDR3 spans 16 amino acids. Germline CDR1 MGHRA, CDR2 YSYEKL. V was clipped by 8 bases and J by 2 bases; unmatched bases: 10. The CDR3 protein is CASLTPSGRNTGELFF. The CDR3 DNA sequence: TGCGCCAGCCTTACCCCGAGCGGGAGAAACACCGGGGAGCTGTTTTTT.

This clone came up once. V gene TRBV29-1 combines with J gene TRBJ2-1; 8 bases are a match to TRBD2. CDR1 is SQVTM, CDR2 ANQGSEA, per germline. The CDR3 sequence is 12 residues long. The ends lost 7 bases at V and 7 bases at J; junction bases unmatched: 6. The CDR3 region is CSGQTSVNEQFF. DNA of the CDR3: TGCAGCGGCCAGACTAGCGTGAATGAGCAGTTCTTC.

The V and J genes are TRBV18 and TRBJ2-7; D perhaps matches TRBD1 (6 bases). Germline CDR1 is KGHSH and CDR2 is LQKENI. Trimming pared 3 bases from V and 0 bases from J, leaving 12 bases between. This CDR3 region has 15 residues. CDR3 residues: CASSPRQAGSYEQYF. CDR3 nucleotides: TGTGCCAGCTCACCCCGACAGGCCGGCTCCTACGAGCAGTACTTC.

The gene calls are TRBV3-1 (or the pseudogene TRBV3-2) and TRBJ2-1, with 7 bases identical to TRBD2. The germline V gene encodes CDR1 LGHDT and CDR2 YNNKEL (reference sequence). The junction had 0 bases not matched to a gene; V was cut back by 4 bases and J by 0 bases. CDR3 size: 14 residues. CDR3 amino acids: CASSPGGSYNEQFF. The CDR3 DNA is TGTGCCAGCAGCCCGGGGGGCTCCTACAATGAGCAGTTCTTC.

The CDR3 reads CASSQAAGGETQYF. CDR3 DNA sequence: TGCGCCAGCAGCCAAGCTGCAGGAGGAGAGACCCAGTACTTC. This chain joins TRBV4-3 and TRBJ2-5, with TRBD2 as a possible D gene (5 bases). Trimming shortened V by 1 base and J by 4 bases, and 10 bases separated the two germline ends. There are 14 residues in the CDR3. Germline V gene sequence: CDR1 LGHNA, CDR2 YSLEER.

The CDR3 protein is CASSQFDRNTEAFF. CDR3 sequence (DNA): TGTGCCAGCAGCCAATTCGACAGGAACACTGAAGCTTTCTTT. This chain joins TRBV5-4 and TRBJ1-1; D perhaps matches TRBD1 (5 bases). The CDR3 consists of 14 residues. V was pared by 4 bases and J by 1 base, with 11 bases between. Germline lookup yields CDR1 SGHNT and CDR2 YYREEE (reference sequence).

The rearrangement joins TRBV5-1 to TRBJ2-1, with D possibly TRBD2 on 6 matching bases. V gave up 5 bases and J gave up 4 bases, with 16 bases separating them. CDR1 is SGHRS and CDR2 is YFSETQ in the germline V gene. The CDR3 is 15 residues long. The CDR3 DNA is TGCGCCAGCAGAAGGGGACTGGAACGGTACAATGAGCAGTTCTTC. Amino acid sequence: CASRRGLERYNEQFF. Filled out from reference TRBV5-1 and TRBJ2-1, the complete variable domain reads KAGVTQTPRYLIKTRGQQVTLSCSPISGHRSVSWYQQTPGQGLQFLFEYFSETQRNKGNFPGRFSGRQFSNSRSEMNVSTLELGDSALYLCASRRGLERYNEQFFGPGTRLTVL.

The chain joins TRBV18 to TRBJ2-3; tentatively, D is TRBD1 (5 bases). Between the trimmed V and J ends, which lost 2 bases and 6 bases, there was a span of 12 bases. The length of the CDR3 is 14 residues. Germline V gene lookup returns CDR1 KGHSH and CDR2 LQKENI. The CDR3 spells CASSPSGAGDTQYF. The CDR3 DNA reads TGTGCCAGCTCACCATCTGGGGCCGGCGATACGCAGTATTTT.

The chain employs TRBV24-1 and TRBJ2-1; 8 positions agree with TRBD2. After removal of 2 bases from V and 0 bases from J, the junction contained 2 bases not matched to a gene. CDR1 and CDR2 from the germline V gene are KGHDR and SFDVKD. The CDR3 has 16 amino acids. This CDR3 reads CATSDSLADSYNEQFF. CDR3 nucleotide sequence: TGTGCCACCAGTGATTCACTAGCGGACTCCTACAATGAGCAGTTCTTC.

V gene TRBV2 combines with J gene TRBJ2-1, with 7 nucleotides matching TRBD2. The trim removed 9 bases at V and 7 bases at J, leaving 18 bases unmatched. CDR1 and CDR2 (germline): SNHLY, FYNNEI. CDR3 length: 16 residues. In DNA form, the CDR3 reads TGTGCCAGGAACCTAGCGGCAGGCCGGGTTGGGAATGAGCAGTTCTTC. As protein: CARNLAAGRVGNEQFF.

The chain is built from TRBV12-3 or TRBV12-4 and TRBJ2-7; 7 nucleotides line up with TRBD1. The CDR3 has 13 amino acids. Trimming removed 6 bases from V and 3 bases from J; junction bases left unmatched: 5. This chain's CDR3 is CASRTGEHYEQYF. Here the CDR3 DNA reads TGTGCCAGCAGAACAGGGGAGCACTACGAGCAGTACTTC.

The chain uses TRBV6-5 and TRBJ2-7; 7 bases map to TRBD2. V lost 2 bases and J lost 2; bases outside the gene matches: 3. The CDR3 spans 14 residues. Germline V gives CDR1 MNHEY, CDR2 SVGAGI. This chain's CDR3 is CASSYRDYTYEQYF. CDR3 DNA: TGTGCCAGCAGTTACCGGGACTACACCTACGAGCAGTACTTC.